Listed below are T cell receptor beta chains from one sample, sequenced in a study of CD4 T cells in relation to SARS-CoV-2 and coronaviruses. Assay used: immunoSEQ multiplex PCR; TCRdb lists only in-frame clones, some missing. The sample shows around 30,000 clones, around three quarters of them seen only once. Their target antigens are unknown. Sequenced: memory CD4+ T cells from PBMCs, cultured in vitro. The receptor set was obtained from an adult with COVID-19. Both conserved end residues are trimmed from each CDR3. The D gene is left open where the match is weak.

J gene	V gene	D gene	CDR3 protein
TRBJ1-5	TRBV2	NA	ASSLLQGSQPQH
TRBJ2-3	TRBV2	TRBD1	ASSRTGELDTQY
TRBJ1-1	TRBV18	NA	ASSRKGETEAF
TRBJ1-6	TRBV4-1	TRBD1	ASSQRWTGQFPLH
TRBJ2-2	TRBV6-5	NA	ASRDRGVTGELF
TRBJ2-1	TRBV5-4	TRBD1	ASSSMTGGKDNEQF
TRBJ2-2	TRBV3-1/TRBV3-2	TRBD2	ASSHRGVAGTGELF
TRBJ2-6	TRBV27	NA	ASSLIQGGSSGANVLT
TRBJ2-7	TRBV5-1	NA	ASSLGGSRSSYEQY
TRBJ2-6	TRBV2	NA	ASSEGRIGANVLT
TRBJ2-7	TRBV11-1	TRBD1	ASSGQGREQY
TRBJ2-7	TRBV28	NA	ASARWSSYEQY
TRBJ1-6	TRBV6-6	NA	ASSQHRWTIRGSPLH
TRBJ2-7	TRBV19	NA	ASSIQFVPGYEQY
TRBJ2-7	TRBV9	TRBD2	ASSAGDFYEQY
TRBJ2-7	TRBV6-1	TRBD1	ASSSWTGGVHEQY
TRBJ2-5	TRBV7-8	TRBD2	ASSLGFIGRASKTQY
TRBJ2-7	TRBV19	TRBD2	ASSIGVREAEQY
TRBJ1-1	TRBV28	NA	ASSQGRAPTNTEAF
TRBJ2-3	TRBV28	TRBD2	ASSSPGLADLTDTQY
TRBJ1-4	TRBV7-9	TRBD1	ASSLGQGARNEKLF
TRBJ2-5	TRBV9	NA	ASSANMETQY
TRBJ1-4	TRBV29-1	NA	SVTDRRNEKLF
TRBJ1-4	TRBV7-9	TRBD1	ASSPGQGATNEKLF
TRBJ1-4	TRBV2	TRBD1	ASNLQGDEKLF
TRBJ2-1	TRBV11-3	TRBD2	ASSLTSGNNEQF
TRBJ2-3	TRBV10-1	TRBD2	ASSDGLAAPTDTQY
TRBJ2-4	TRBV7-2	NA	ASSFGGLQY
TRBJ1-1	TRBV3-1/TRBV3-2	NA	ASSQVSSLPEAF
TRBJ1-1	TRBV19	NA	ASSIEGQMNTEAF
TRBJ2-7	TRBV29-1	TRBD2	SVVGLAGGFGEQY
TRBJ2-4	TRBV11-1	NA	ASSAGVQDIDIQY
TRBJ2-5	TRBV30	TRBD2	AWSVPASGRLETQY